One and the same sample provided the 4 T cell receptor beta chains below, sequenced in a study of vaccination and CD4 T cells after COVID-19. As to treatment: roughly ten-day PBMC culture with coronavirus spike peptide pools or control peptides (ViraFEST assay). These receptors' targets are unknown. Sequencing of the DNA from cultured CD4+ T cells was carried out with the Oncomine TCR Beta short-read assay. Using its own MiXCR run on the PCR reads, TCRdb lists one record per CDR3 protein. This repertoire shows roughly 18,000 distinct CDR3 sequences, 43% found once; its top ten account for 7.2%. Sample: CD4+ T cells from blood, cultured in vitro, taken after SARS-CoV-2 vaccination. The receptors come from a human donor who had recovered from COVID-19.

This clonotype showed up just a few times. The chain employs TRBV7-6 and TRBJ1-5; D is ambiguous. This CDR3 comprises 15 residues. Trimming pared 1 base from V and 0 bases from J, leaving 7 bases between. Germline CDR1 SGHVS, CDR2 FNYEAQ. This CDR3 is CASSLGDHSNQPQHF. The CDR3 DNA is TGTGCCAGCAGCTTAGGGGATCATAGCAATCAGCCCCAGCATTTT.

This chain connects TRBV12-3 or TRBV12-4 to TRBJ2-5; D not resolved. The CDR3 contains 13 residues. V dropped 3 bases and J dropped 5 bases, with 10 bases sitting between them. The CDR3 region has the DNA TGTGCCAGCAGTTTTACGGGTCCGGAGACCCAGTACTTC. It codes for CASSFTGPETQYF.

This clonotype was seen more than once but under ten times. J is TRBJ2-1 and V is TRBV6-2 or TRBV6-3; 10 bases are shared with TRBD2. The CDR3 has 15 residues. Losses at the gene ends were 6 bases for V and 4 bases for J; bases not matched to a gene: 6. CDR1 is MNHEY and CDR2 is SVGEGT in the germline V gene. This CDR3 is CASRPSGGSYNEQFF. The CDR3 nucleotides are TGTGCCAGCAGGCCTAGCGGGGGATCTTACAATGAGCAGTTCTTC.

This sequence joins TRBV20-1 and TRBJ1-5, with no clear D. Germline assignment: CDR1 DFQATT and CDR2 SNEGSKA (reference sequence). V lost 0 bases, J lost 1 base, and 7 bases lay in between. The CDR3 consists of 14 residues. The CDR3: CSARDPVSNQPQHF. The CDR3 DNA is TGCAGTGCTAGAGACCCTGTAAGCAATCAGCCCCAGCATTTT.